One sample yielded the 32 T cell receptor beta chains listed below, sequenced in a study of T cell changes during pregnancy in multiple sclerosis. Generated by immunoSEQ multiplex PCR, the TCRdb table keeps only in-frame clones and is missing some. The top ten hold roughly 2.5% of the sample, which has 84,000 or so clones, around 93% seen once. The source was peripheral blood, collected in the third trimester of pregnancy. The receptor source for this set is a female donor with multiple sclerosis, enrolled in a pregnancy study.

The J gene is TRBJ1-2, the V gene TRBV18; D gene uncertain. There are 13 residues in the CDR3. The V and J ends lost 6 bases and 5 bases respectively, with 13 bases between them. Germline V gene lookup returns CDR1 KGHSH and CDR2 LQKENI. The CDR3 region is CASSPSPPYGYTF. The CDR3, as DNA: TGTGCCAGCTCCCCTAGTCCCCCTTATGGCTACACCTTC.

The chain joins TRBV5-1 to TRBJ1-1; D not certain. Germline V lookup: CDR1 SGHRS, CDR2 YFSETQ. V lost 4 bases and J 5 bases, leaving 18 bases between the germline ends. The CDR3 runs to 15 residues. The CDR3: CASSVSAVTGTEAFF. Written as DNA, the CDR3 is TGCGCCAGCAGCGTTTCGGCGGTTACGGGGACTGAAGCTTTCTTT.

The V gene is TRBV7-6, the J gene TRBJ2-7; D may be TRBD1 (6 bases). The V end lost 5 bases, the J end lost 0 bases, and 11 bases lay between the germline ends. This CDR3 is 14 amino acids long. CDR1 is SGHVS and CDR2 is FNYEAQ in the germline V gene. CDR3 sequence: CASSKQGPSYEQYF. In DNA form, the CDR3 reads TGTGCCAGCAGCAAACAGGGACCCTCCTACGAGCAGTACTTC.

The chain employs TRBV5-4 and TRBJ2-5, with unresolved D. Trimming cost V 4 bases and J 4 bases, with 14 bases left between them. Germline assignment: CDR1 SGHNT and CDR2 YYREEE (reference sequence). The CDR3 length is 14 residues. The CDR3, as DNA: TGTGCCAGCAGCCCGTCGGTGGTCTCAGAGACCCAGTACTTC. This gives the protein CASSPSVVSETQYF.

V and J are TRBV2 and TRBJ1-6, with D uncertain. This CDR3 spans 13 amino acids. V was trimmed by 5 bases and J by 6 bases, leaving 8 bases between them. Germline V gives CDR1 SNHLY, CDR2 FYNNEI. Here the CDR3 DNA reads TGTGCCAGCAGTAGAGAGATTAATTCACCCCTCCACTTT. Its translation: CASSREINSPLHF. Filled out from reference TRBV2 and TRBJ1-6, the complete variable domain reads EPEVTQTPSHQVTQMGQEVILRCVPISNHLYFYWYRQILGQKVEFLVSFYNNEISEKSEIFDDQFSVERPDGSNFTLKIRSTKLEDSAMYFCASSREINSPLHFGNGTRLTVT.

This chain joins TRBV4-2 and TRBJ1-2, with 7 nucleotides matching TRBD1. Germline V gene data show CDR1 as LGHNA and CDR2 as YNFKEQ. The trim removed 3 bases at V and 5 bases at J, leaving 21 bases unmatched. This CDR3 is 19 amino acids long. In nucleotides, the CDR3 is TGTGCCAGCAGCCAGCGCCCGACAGGGCCGTCTGATTTTCTTTATGGCTACACCTTC. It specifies CASSQRPTGPSDFLYGYTF.

The CDR3 DNA reads TGTGCCAGCAGTTCACCCAGGGGGCCCGGGGAGCTGTTTTTT. Translation: CASSSPRGPGELFF. V and J are TRBV7-8 and TRBJ2-2; 8 bases map to TRBD1. Per germline, CDR1 SGHVS and CDR2 FQNEAQ. V trimming: 6 bases; J trimming: 6 bases; junction bases outside the gene matches: 6. The CDR3 consists of 14 residues. The variable domain in full, completed from reference TRBV7-8 and TRBJ2-2, reads GAGVSQSPRYKVAKRGQDVALRCDPISGHVSLFWYQQALGQGPEFLTYFQNEAQLDKSGLPSDRFFAERPEGSVSTLKIQRTQQEDSAVYLCASSSPRGPGELFFGEGSRLTVL.

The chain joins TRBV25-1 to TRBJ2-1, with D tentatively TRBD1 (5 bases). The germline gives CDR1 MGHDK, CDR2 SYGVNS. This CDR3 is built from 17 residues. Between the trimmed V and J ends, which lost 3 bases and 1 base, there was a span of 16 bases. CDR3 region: CASSDAQGEGSYNEQFF. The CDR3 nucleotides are TGTGCCAGCAGTGATGCTCAGGGTGAAGGATCCTACAATGAGCAGTTCTTC.

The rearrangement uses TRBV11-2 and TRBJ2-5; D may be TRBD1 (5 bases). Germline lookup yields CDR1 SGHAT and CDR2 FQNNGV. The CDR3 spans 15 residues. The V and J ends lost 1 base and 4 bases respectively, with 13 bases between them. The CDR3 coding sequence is TGTGCCAGCAGCTTAGCGTTCCTGGGGCCAGAGACCCAGTACTTC. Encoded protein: CASSLAFLGPETQYF. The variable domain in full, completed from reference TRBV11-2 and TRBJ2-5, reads EAGVAQSPRYKIIEKRQSVAFWCNPISGHATLYWYQQILGQGPKLLIQFQNNGVVDDSQLPKDRFSAERLKGVDSTLKIQPAKLEDSAVYLCASSLAFLGPETQYFGPGTRLLVL.

The CDR3 DNA reads as TGTGCCAGCAGCCCAGGTTTTAATTCACCCCTCCACTTT. Residues: CASSPGFNSPLHF. The V and J genes are TRBV14 and TRBJ1-6; D unresolved. The CDR3 is 13 amino acids. The V gene lost 4 bases and the J gene lost 6 bases, with 7 bases spanning the gap. CDR1 SGHDN and CDR2 FVKESK come from the germline V gene.

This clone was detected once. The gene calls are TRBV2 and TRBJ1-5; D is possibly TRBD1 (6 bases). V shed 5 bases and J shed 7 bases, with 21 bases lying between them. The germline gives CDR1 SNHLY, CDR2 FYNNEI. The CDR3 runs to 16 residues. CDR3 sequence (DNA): TGTGCCAGCAGTCCGTACCTCACAGGGAAGGAGCAGCCCCAGCATTTT. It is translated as CASSPYLTGKEQPQHF.

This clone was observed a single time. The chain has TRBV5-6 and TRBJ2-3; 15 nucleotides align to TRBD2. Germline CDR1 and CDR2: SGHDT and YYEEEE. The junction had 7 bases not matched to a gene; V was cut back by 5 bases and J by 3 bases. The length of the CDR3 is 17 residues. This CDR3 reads CASSYGTSGGLTDTQYF. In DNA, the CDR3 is TGTGCCAGCAGTTACGGGACTAGCGGGGGGTTGACAGATACGCAGTATTTT.

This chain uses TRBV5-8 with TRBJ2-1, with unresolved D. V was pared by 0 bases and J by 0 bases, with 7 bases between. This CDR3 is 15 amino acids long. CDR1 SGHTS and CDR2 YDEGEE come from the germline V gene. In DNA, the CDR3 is TGTGCCAGCAGCTTGGGGCTCGACTCCTACAATGAGCAGTTCTTC. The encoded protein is CASSLGLDSYNEQFF. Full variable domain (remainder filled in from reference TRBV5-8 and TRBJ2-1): EAGVTQSPTHLIKTRGQQATLRCSPISGHTSVYWYQQALGLGLQFLLWYDEGEERNRGNFPPRFSGRQFPNYSSELNVNALELEDSALYLCASSLGLDSYNEQFFGPGTRLTVL.

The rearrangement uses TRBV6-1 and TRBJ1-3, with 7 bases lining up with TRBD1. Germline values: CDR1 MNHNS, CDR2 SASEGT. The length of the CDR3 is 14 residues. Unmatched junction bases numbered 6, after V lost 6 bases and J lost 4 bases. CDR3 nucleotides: TGTGCCAGCAGCAGGACAGGATCCGGAAACACCATATATTTT. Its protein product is CASSRTGSGNTIYF.

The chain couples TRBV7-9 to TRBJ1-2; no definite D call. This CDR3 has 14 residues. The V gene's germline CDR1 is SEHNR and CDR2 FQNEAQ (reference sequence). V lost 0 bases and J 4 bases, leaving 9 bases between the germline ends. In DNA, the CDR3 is TGTGCCAGCAGCTTAGCGGTTGGGAGCTATGGCTACACCTTC. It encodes CASSLAVGSYGYTF.

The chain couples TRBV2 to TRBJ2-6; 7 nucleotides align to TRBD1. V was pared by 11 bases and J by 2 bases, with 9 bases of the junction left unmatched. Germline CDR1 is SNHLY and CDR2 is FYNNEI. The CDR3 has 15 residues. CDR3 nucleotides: TGTGCCGGAGGACAGGCTTCGCCTGGGGCCAACGTCCTGACTTTC. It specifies CAGGQASPGANVLTF.

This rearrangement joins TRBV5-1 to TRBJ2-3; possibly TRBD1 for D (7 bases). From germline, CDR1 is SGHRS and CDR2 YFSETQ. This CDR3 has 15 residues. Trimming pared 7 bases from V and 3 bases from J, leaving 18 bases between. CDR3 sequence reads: CASATGDRRTDTQYF. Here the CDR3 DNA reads TGCGCCAGCGCCACGGGGGACAGACGGACAGATACGCAGTATTTT.

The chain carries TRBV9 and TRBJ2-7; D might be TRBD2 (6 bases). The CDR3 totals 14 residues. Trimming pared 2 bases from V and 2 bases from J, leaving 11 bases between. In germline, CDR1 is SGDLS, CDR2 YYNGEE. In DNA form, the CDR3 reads TGTGCCAGCAGCGTGGGAGGAGGGACCTACGAGCAGTACTTC. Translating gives CASSVGGGTYEQYF.

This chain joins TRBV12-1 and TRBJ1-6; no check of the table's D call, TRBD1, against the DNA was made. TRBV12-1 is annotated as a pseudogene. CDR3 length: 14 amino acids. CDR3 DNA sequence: TGTGCCAGCAGCTTCAGGGGGAAAAATTCACCCCTCCACTTT. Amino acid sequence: CASSFRGKNSPLHF.

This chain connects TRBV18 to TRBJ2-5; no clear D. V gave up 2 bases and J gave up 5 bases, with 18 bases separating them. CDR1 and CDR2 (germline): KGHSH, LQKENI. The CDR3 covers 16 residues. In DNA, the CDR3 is TGTGCCAGCTCACCAATCGACTCCCCGAGAGTCGAGACCCAGTACTTC. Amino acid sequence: CASSPIDSPRVETQYF. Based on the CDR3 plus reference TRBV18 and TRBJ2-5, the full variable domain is NAGVMQNPRHLVRRRGQEARLRCSPMKGHSHVYWYRQLPEEGLKFMVYLQKENIIDESGMPKERFSAEFPKEGPSILRIQQVVRGDSAAYFCASSPIDSPRVETQYFGPGTRLLVL.

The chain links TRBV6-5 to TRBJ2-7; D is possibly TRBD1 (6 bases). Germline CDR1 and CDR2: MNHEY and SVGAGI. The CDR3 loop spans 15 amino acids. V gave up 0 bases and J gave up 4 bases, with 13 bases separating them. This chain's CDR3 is CASSYSPRGGYEQYF. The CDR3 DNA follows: TGTGCCAGCAGTTACTCGCCCAGGGGTGGATACGAGCAGTACTTC.

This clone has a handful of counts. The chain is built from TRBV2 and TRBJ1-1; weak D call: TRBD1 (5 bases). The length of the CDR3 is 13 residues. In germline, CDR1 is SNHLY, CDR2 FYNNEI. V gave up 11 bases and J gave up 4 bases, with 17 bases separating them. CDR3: CARSGRQGTEAFF. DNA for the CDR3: TGTGCCCGCTCGGGTCGGCAGGGCACTGAAGCTTTCTTT.

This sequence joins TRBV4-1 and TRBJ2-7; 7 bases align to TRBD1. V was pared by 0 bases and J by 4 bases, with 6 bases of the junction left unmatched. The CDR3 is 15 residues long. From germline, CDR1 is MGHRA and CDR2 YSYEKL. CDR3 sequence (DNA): TGCGCCAGCAGCCAAGAATTGACAGGGTCTTACGAGCAGTACTTC. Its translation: CASSQELTGSYEQYF.

The CDR3 reads CASSLQGPLDTEAFF. CDR3 DNA sequence: TGTGCCAGCAGCTTACAGGGGCCTCTTGACACTGAAGCTTTCTTT. J is TRBJ1-1 and V is TRBV7-9; possibly TRBD1 for D (6 bases). In germline, CDR1 is SEHNR, CDR2 FQNEAQ (reference sequence). The CDR3 is 15 residues long. Trimming cost V 2 bases and J 3 bases, with 13 bases left between them.

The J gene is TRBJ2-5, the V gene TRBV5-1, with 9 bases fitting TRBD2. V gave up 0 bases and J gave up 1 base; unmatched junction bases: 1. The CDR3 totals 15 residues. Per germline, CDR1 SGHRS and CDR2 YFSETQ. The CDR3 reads CASSLGGGVQETQYF. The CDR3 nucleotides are TGCGCCAGCAGCTTGGGCGGGGGGGTCCAAGAGACCCAGTACTTC.

CDR3 nucleotides: TGTGCCAGTAGTTTGCCCCGGACAGGACTAGCCAAAAACATTCAGTACTTC. Its translation: CASSLPRTGLAKNIQYF. V gene TRBV19 combines with J gene TRBJ2-4, with 7 positions matching TRBD1. Per the germline V gene, CDR1 is LNHDA and CDR2 is SQIVND (reference sequence). The trim removed 5 bases at V and 0 bases at J, leaving 10 bases unmatched. The CDR3 consists of 17 residues.

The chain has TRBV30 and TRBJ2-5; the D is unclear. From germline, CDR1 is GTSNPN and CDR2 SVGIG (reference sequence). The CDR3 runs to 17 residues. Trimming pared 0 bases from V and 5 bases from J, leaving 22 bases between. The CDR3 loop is CAWSVIRTPGISETQYF. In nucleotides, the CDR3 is TGTGCCTGGAGTGTAATTCGAACTCCGGGTATATCGGAGACCCAGTACTTC.

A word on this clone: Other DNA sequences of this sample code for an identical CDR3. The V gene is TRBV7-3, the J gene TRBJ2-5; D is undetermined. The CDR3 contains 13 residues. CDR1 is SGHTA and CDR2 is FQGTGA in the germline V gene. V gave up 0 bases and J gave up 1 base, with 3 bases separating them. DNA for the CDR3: TGTGCCAGCAGCTTAACCGTCCAAGAGACCCAGTACTTC. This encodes CASSLTVQETQYF.

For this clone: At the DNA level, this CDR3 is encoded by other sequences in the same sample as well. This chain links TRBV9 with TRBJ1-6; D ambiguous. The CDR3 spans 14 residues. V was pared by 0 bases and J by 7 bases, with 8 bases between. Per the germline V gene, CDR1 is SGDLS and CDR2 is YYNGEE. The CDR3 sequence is CASSVGAENSPLHF. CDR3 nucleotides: TGTGCCAGCAGCGTAGGTGCGGAGAATTCACCCCTCCACTTT.

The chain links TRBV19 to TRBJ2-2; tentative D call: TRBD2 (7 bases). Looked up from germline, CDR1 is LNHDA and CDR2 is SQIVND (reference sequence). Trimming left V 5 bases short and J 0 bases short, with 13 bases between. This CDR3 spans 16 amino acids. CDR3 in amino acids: CASSPQGGANTGELFF. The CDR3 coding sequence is TGTGCCAGTAGTCCACAGGGAGGGGCGAACACCGGGGAGCTGTTTTTT.

CDR3 bases: TGTGCCAGCAGGCAGGGACAAGAGACCCAGTACTTC. It encodes CASRQGQETQYF. The rearrangement uses TRBV6-1 and TRBJ2-5; possibly TRBD1 for D (5 bases). The CDR3 consists of 12 residues. Germline V lookup: CDR1 MNHNS, CDR2 SASEGT. V lost 6 bases and J lost 2, with 7 bases in between.

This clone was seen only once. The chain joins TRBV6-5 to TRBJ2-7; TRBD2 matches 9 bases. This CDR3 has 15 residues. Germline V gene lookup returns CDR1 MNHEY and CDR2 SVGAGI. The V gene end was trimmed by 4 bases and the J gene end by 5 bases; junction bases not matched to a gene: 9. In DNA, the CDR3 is TGTGCCAGCAGTTCTATTACTAGCGGGCTCGACGAGCAGTACTTC. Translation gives CASSSITSGLDEQYF.